These 9 T cell receptor beta chains share one sample of origin, sequenced in a study of regulatory T cells in long-lasting Graves disease. Time point meaning: persistent/refractory GD, antithyroid drugs over 5 years with positive TRAb. There was RNA extracted from PBMCs, and the TCR library was made from it. Assembly of TCR beta libraries relied on iRepertoire HTBI primers together with Arm-PCR of CDR3 regions. Each CDR3 protein is one row after TCRdb ran MiXCR on the multiplex PCR reads. The sample lists about 660,000 distinct CDR3 sequences; 25% to 35% were seen once. The source material was peripheral blood mononuclear cells (PBMCs), sampled when the disease was refractory, from a patient treated with antithyroid drugs. The receptors come from a female donor with Graves disease.

This chain connects TRBV12-3 or TRBV12-4 to TRBJ2-3; no definite D call. The CDR3 length is 17 residues. With 1 base removed from V and 0 bases from J, the gap between germline ends came to 14 bases. The CDR3, as DNA: TGTGCCAGCAGTTTAGGGCACAGTACCGCTAGCACAGATACGCAGTATTTT. Its translation is CASSLGHSTASTDTQYF.

The rearrangement uses TRBV6-2 or TRBV6-3 and TRBJ2-5; the match to TRBD1 covers 10 bases. V shed 6 bases and J 7 bases; nucleotides not matched to a gene: 8. Germline values: CDR1 MNHEY, CDR2 SVGEGT. This CDR3 is 14 amino acids long. CDR3 sequence (DNA): TGTGCCAGCAGAGGTTTGACAGGGGGCATGACCCAGTACTTC. Protein sequence: CASRGLTGGMTQYF.

The V gene is TRBV6-1, the J gene TRBJ1-6; 7 bases agree with TRBD1. The CDR3 consists of 13 residues. Germline lookup yields CDR1 MNHNS and CDR2 SASEGT. Germline trimming cut 6 bases from V and 8 bases from J; bases unmatched to any gene: 4. CDR3 region: CASRPTGDSPLHF. The CDR3, as DNA: TGTGCCAGCAGGCCCACAGGGGATTCACCCCTCCACTTT.

This clonotype turned up a few times. The chain couples TRBV6-1 to TRBJ1-2; D unresolved. Per the germline V gene, CDR1 is MNHNS and CDR2 is SASEGT. The length of the CDR3 is 16 residues. Trimming shortened V by 4 bases and J by 5 bases, and 20 bases separated the two germline ends. This CDR3 reads CASSGKVRSSRYGYTF. In DNA, the CDR3 is TGTGCCAGCAGTGGAAAAGTTCGGTCTTCCCGTTATGGCTACACCTTC.

The chain combines TRBV29-1 with TRBJ2-5, with TRBD2 identical over 8 bases. CDR1 SQVTM and CDR2 ANQGSEA come from the germline V gene. V trimming: 4 bases; J trimming: 4 bases; junction bases outside the gene matches: 8. The CDR3 is 14 amino acids. As DNA, the CDR3 is TGCAGCGTTGGGACCGGGGGGGGGAGAGAGACCCAGTACTTC. Its protein is CSVGTGGGRETQYF.

The chain carries TRBV6-4 and TRBJ1-2; no clear D gene. Germline loops: CDR1 MRHNA, CDR2 SNTAGT. The CDR3 sequence is 14 residues long. V lost 5 bases and J lost 14, with 24 bases in between. The CDR3 here is CASSYKMDGSMSTF. DNA of the CDR3: TGTGCCAGCAGTTACAAGATGGACGGCAGTATGTCTACCTTC.

As for this clonotype: This clone may be a read error of a much larger clone one base away. This chain links TRBV6-5 with TRBJ2-6, with D tentatively TRBD1 or TRBD2 (5 bases each). The CDR3 has 17 amino acids. The germline CDR1 and CDR2 sequences are MNHEY and SVGAGI. The CDR3 coding sequence is TGTGCCAGCAGTTACATGGCACAAGGTAACGGGGCCAACGCCCTGACTTTC. Its protein product is CASSYMAQGNGANALTF.

This clonotype has more than one count but fewer than ten. The chain links TRBV7-8 to TRBJ1-2; no reliable D call. The V and J ends lost 2 bases and 3 bases respectively, with 10 bases between them. The CDR3 has 14 amino acids. Germline lookup yields CDR1 SGHVS and CDR2 FQNEAQ. This CDR3 reads CASSLRVPDYGYTF. As DNA, the CDR3 is TGTGCCAGCAGCTTAAGGGTACCAGACTATGGCTACACCTTC.

This clonotype was recorded many times. The CDR3 is CANLDIAIAGGPYEQYF. The CDR3 coding sequence is TGTGCCAACTTGGACATCGCGATAGCGGGAGGGCCCTACGAGCAGTACTTC. The rearrangement links TRBV10-3 to TRBJ2-7; 11 bases fit TRBD2. V lost 10 bases to trimming and J lost 2 bases; unmatched junction nucleotides: 16. Germline-derived CDR1 and CDR2 are ENHRY and SYGVKD. The CDR3 is 17 amino acids.